Listed here are 13 T cell receptor beta chains from one sample, sequenced in a study of CD8 T cells in ankylosing spondylitis. Whole-study findings and limits: In ankylosing spondylitis blood, a motif of 7 to 9 highly homologous TCR beta variants appeared characteristic.

From the 5' RACE reads, TCRdb called clonotypes with MiXCR, one entry per CDR3 protein. The sample lists more than 400,000 distinct CDR3 sequences, approximately 5.3% occurring once. These receptors' antigens are unknown. The specimen sequenced was blood, either unsorted or a sorted T cell fraction (not recorded which). Every receptor here comes from a male donor with ankylosing spondylitis.

This clonotype was observed at least ten times. The V and J genes are TRBV29-1 and TRBJ2-6; D is unclear. CDR1 and CDR2 from the germline V gene are SQVTM and ANQGSEA. This CDR3 is 12 amino acids long. V was trimmed by 6 bases and J by 2 bases, leaving 5 bases between them. In nucleotides, the CDR3 is TGCAGCGTCGGCACTGGGGCCAACGTCCTGACTTTC. Residues: CSVGTGANVLTF.

There are many counts of this clonotype. V and J are TRBV10-1 and TRBJ1-1; D is ambiguous. This CDR3 is built from 11 residues. V gave up 2 bases and J gave up 10 bases, with 8 bases separating them. CDR1 WNHNN and CDR2 SYGVQD come from the germline V gene (reference sequence). The CDR3 spells CASSERGRAFF. The CDR3 nucleotides are TGCGCCAGCAGTGAGAGAGGGCGAGCTTTCTTT.

This clonotype was found many times. A junction end diverges from the germline sequence, so it may reflect a read error. This chain joins TRBV11-2 and TRBJ2-1, with D perhaps matching TRBD1 (5 bases). The CDR3 has 15 residues. The V gene's germline CDR1 is SGHAT and CDR2 FQNNGV. The CDR3 loop is CASSLEGVTYNEQFF. CDR3 sequence (DNA): TGCGCCAGCAGCTTAGAAGGGGTGACCTACAATGAGCAGTTCTTC. Combining the CDR3 with reference TRBV11-2 and TRBJ2-1 gives the whole variable domain EAGVAQSPRYKIIEKRQSVAFWCNPISGHATLYWYQQILGQGPKLLIQFQNNGVVDDSQLPKDRFSAERLKGVDSTLKIQPAKLEDSAVYLCASSLEGVTYNEQFFGPGTRLTVL.

This clonotype was found many times. The genes are TRBV10-3 and TRBJ2-5; D gene unclear. Per the germline V gene, CDR1 is ENHRY and CDR2 is SYGVKD. Trimming pared 5 bases from V and 5 bases from J, leaving 18 bases between. The CDR3 contains 15 residues. In nucleotides, the CDR3 is TGTGCCATCAGTAAGAGAGCGAAGAACGTGGAGACCCAGTACTTC. Protein: CAISKRAKNVETQYF.

This clonotype was detected only a few times. The J gene is TRBJ1-1, the V gene TRBV7-8; unclear D gene. The CDR3 runs 14 residues. In germline, CDR1 is SGHVS, CDR2 FQNEAQ. Trimming took 5 bases from V and 5 from J, leaving 15 bases between them. CDR3 sequence reads: CASSPIVGNTEAFF. CDR3 DNA sequence: TGTGCCAGCAGCCCGATTGTAGGGAATACTGAAGCTTTCTTT.

The J gene is TRBJ1-4, the V gene TRBV29-1, with TRBD1 identical over 9 bases. The germline V gene encodes CDR1 SQVTM and CDR2 ANQGSEA. The length of the CDR3 is 15 residues. V lost 4 bases and J lost 6; bases outside the gene matches: 9. The CDR3 loop is CSVGGAQGADEKLFF. In DNA form, the CDR3 reads TGCAGCGTTGGAGGGGCACAGGGGGCTGATGAAAAACTGTTTTTT. The full variable domain, in which reference TRBV29-1 and TRBJ1-4 provide the parts outside the CDR3, is SAVISQKPSRDICQRGTSLTIQCQVDSQVTMMFWYRQQPGQSLTLIATANQGSEATYESGFVIDKFPISRPNLTFSTLTVSNMSPEDSSIYLCSVGGAQGADEKLFFGSGTQLSVL.

In its sample, this clonotype was seen many times. The CDR3 protein is CSASPGTTEAFF. In DNA form, the CDR3 reads TGCAGTGCTTCACCCGGGACCACTGAAGCTTTCTTT. The J gene is TRBJ1-1, the V gene TRBV20-1; weak D call: TRBD1 (5 bases). The germline CDR1 and CDR2 sequences are DFQATT and SNEGSKA (reference sequence). This CDR3 contains 12 residues. V was shortened by 5 bases and J by 4 bases, with 11 bases between the two germline ends.

This clonotype was counted many times. V and J are TRBV5-5 and TRBJ2-1; maybe TRBD1 (7 bases). The CDR3 sequence is 16 residues long. Germline CDR1 SGHKS, CDR2 YYEKEE (reference sequence). The V end lost 4 bases, the J end lost 2 bases, and 16 bases lay between the germline ends. The CDR3 nucleotides read TGTGCCAGCAGCAGCATGACAGGGAGGACCTACAATGAGCAGTTCTTC. Amino acid sequence: CASSSMTGRTYNEQFF.

The chain has TRBV5-5 and TRBJ2-7, with D uncertain. V dropped 0 bases and J dropped 5 bases, with 15 bases sitting between them. Germline CDR1 and CDR2: SGHKS and YYEKEE (reference sequence). The CDR3 runs to 15 residues. CDR3 in DNA: TGTGCCAGCAGCTTGGGCAGCCCGCGCGGTGACGAGCAGTACTTC. It translates to CASSLGSPRGDEQYF.

This clonotype was detected many times. The chain combines TRBV3-1 with TRBJ2-7, with D hard to call. The germline gives CDR1 LGHDT, CDR2 YNNKEL (reference sequence). Trimming pared 1 base from V and 3 bases from J, leaving 10 bases between. This CDR3 is 14 amino acids long. The CDR3 sequence: CASSQGYRSYEQYF. The CDR3 bases are TGTGCCAGCAGCCAAGGCTATCGGAGCTACGAGCAGTACTTC.

This clonotype has ten or more counts. The chain combines TRBV13 with TRBJ2-1; TRBD1 agrees at 10 bases. The ends lost 5 bases at V and 6 bases at J; junction bases unmatched: 10. From germline, CDR1 is PRHDT and CDR2 FYEKMQ (reference sequence). There are 16 residues in the CDR3. The DNA of the CDR3 is TGTGCCAGCAGCGTATCCGGGACAGGGGTTCGCAATGAGCAGTTCTTC. This translates into CASSVSGTGVRNEQFF.

This clonotype was counted at least ten times. The V call is TRBV5-1, the J call TRBJ2-7; 9 bases fit TRBD1. Germline trimming cut 1 base from V and 6 bases from J; bases unmatched to any gene: 2. CDR3 length: 13 amino acids. Germline V gene data show CDR1 as SGHRS and CDR2 as YFSETQ. CDR3 region: CASSLHRGPEQYF. In nucleotides, the CDR3 is TGCGCCAGCAGCTTGCACAGGGGGCCCGAGCAGTACTTC.

This clonotype appeared many times. The CDR3 coding sequence is TGTGCCAGCAGTTTAAGGGCTCCGAAAGCTTTCTTT. Translating gives CASSLRAPKAFF. The chain links TRBV12-3 or TRBV12-4 to TRBJ1-1, with D hard to call. The CDR3 is made up of 12 amino acids. The V and J ends lost 2 bases and 9 bases respectively, with 10 bases between them.